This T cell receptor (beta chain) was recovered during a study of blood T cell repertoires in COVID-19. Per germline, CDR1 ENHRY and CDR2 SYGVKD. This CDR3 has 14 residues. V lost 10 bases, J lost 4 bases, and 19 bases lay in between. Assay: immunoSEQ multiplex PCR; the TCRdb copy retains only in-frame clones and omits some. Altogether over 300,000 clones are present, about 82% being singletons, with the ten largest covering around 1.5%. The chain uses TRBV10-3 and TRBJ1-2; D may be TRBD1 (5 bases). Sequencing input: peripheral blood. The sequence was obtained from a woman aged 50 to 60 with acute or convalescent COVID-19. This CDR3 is CATTPGGVSYGYTF. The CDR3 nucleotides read TGTGCCACCACACCGGGAGGGGTTAGCTATGGCTACACCTTC.